This T cell receptor beta chain derives from a study of neoadjuvant anti-PD-1 for oral cavity cancer. Blood cells were analyzed directly, without culture or expansion. This CDR3 is 14 amino acids long. The ends were cut back, 5 bases at V and 4 bases at J, with 15 bases in the middle. Looked up from germline, CDR1 is SEHNR and CDR2 is FQNEAQ (reference sequence). Of note for this clone: Its antigen is not known.

Data came from immunoSEQ multiplex PCR; TCRdb stores just in-frame clones and leaves some out. This sample has 60,000 to 75,000 clones; roughly 80% occur once, and the top ten carry just over 2.5%. Study results and caveats: PBMC Gini-index clonality exceeded responders' in non-responders post-nivolumab.

The chain combines TRBV7-9 with TRBJ2-7; D is ambiguous. This TCR was recovered from a person aged 40 to 85 with oral cavity squamous cell carcinoma. This specimen was PBMCs, taken before nivolumab (anti-PD-1) treatment. The CDR3 nucleotides are TGTGCCAGCAGCCCTCCGAGACTTCAATACGAGCAGTACTTC. Translating it yields CASSPPRLQYEQYF.